One and the same sample provided the 14 T cell receptor beta chains below, sequenced in a study of T cells after yellow fever vaccination. TCRdb reprocessed the 5' RACE reads with MiXCR, giving one entry per CDR3 protein. Of some 110,000 distinct CDR3 sequences in the sample, 8.4% were seen once. Sequencing used CD8+ T cells sorted from PBMCs, obtained 45 days after the yellow fever booster vaccination. The receptors derive from a man aged 30-40 years who received the YFV17D yellow fever vaccine.

At least ten counts were recorded for this clonotype. The V gene is TRBV12-3 or TRBV12-4, the J gene TRBJ2-1; 8 positions match TRBD2. The J segment lost 0 bases and the V segment lost 6 bases, leaving 4 bases of the junction unmatched. This CDR3 comprises 15 residues. The CDR3 protein is CASRPGLDSYNEQFF. DNA of the CDR3: TGTGCCAGCAGACCGGGACTAGACTCCTACAATGAGCAGTTCTTC.

At least ten counts were recorded for this clonotype. This chain uses TRBV6-1 with TRBJ2-3, with TRBD2 matching over 10 bases. This CDR3 spans 14 amino acids. V shed 2 bases, J shed 4 bases, and the junction held 0 bases outside the gene matches. The germline CDR1 and CDR2 sequences are MNHNS and SASEGT. The CDR3 region is CASSELAGADTQYF. DNA of the CDR3: TGTGCCAGCAGTGAACTAGCGGGAGCAGATACGCAGTATTTT.

This clonotype was observed a few times. The chain recombines TRBV18 with TRBJ2-2; D might be TRBD1 (6 bases). The length of the CDR3 is 16 residues. Germline V gene lookup returns CDR1 KGHSH and CDR2 LQKENI. Between the trimmed V and J ends, which lost 2 bases and 4 bases, there was a span of 14 bases. The DNA for the CDR3 is TGTGCCAGCTCACCATCTACAGGGTATCGCACCGGGGAGCTGTTTTTT. Protein: CASSPSTGYRTGELFF.

This clonotype was recorded many times. J is TRBJ1-1 and V is TRBV28, with D possibly TRBD1 on 6 matching bases. This CDR3 spans 14 amino acids. Germline V CDR1 and CDR2: MDHEN, SYDVKM. Trimming shortened V by 4 bases and J by 2 bases, and 11 bases separated the two germline ends. CDR3 DNA: TGTGCCAGCAGTTCTCCGGGGGGCAACACTGAAGCTTTCTTT. Its translation: CASSSPGGNTEAFF.

With respect to this clonotype: At one of its ends the junction is not consistent with the germline gene, which may arise from a read error. The CDR3 region has the DNA TGTGCCAGCAGCCATTTAACAGGGATGCCAGAGATCCAGTACTTC. Encoded protein: CASSHLTGMPEIQYF. The chain uses TRBV3-1 and TRBJ2-5; weak D call: TRBD1 (6 bases). Germline CDR1 and CDR2: LGHDT and YNNKEL (reference sequence). The CDR3 contains 15 residues.

Points on this clonotype: This may be a read error: a much more frequent sequence differs by one nucleotide. V and J are TRBV4-3 and TRBJ2-7, with D possibly TRBD2 on 6 matching bases. Germline CDR1 and CDR2: LGHNA and YSLEER. The CDR3 totals 15 residues. The V end was cut by 0 bases, the J end by 2 bases, with 11 bases between. The CDR3 DNA reads TGCGCCAGCAGCCAAGATTGGGGGGAAACCTACGAGCAGTACTTC. It translates to CASSQDWGETYEQYF.

This clonotype was found many times. The CDR3 loop is CASSLPGGAGTGELFF. Written as DNA, the CDR3 is TGTGCCAGCAGCTTACCAGGGGGCGCCGGCACCGGGGAGCTGTTTTTT. The chain is built from TRBV11-2 and TRBJ2-2; TRBD1 agrees at 8 bases. Germline CDR1 SGHAT, CDR2 FQNNGV. V was pared by 2 bases and J by 4 bases, with 6 bases of the junction left unmatched. The CDR3 sequence is 16 residues long.

V gene TRBV9 combines with J gene TRBJ2-3; TRBD2 might be the D (6 bases). Trimming stripped 3 bases from V and 4 bases from J, with 12 bases between. Germline V gene sequence: CDR1 SGDLS, CDR2 YYNGEE. The CDR3 has 14 residues. The DNA for the CDR3 is TGTGCCAGCAGCGAATCGGGAGACCCAGATACGCAGTATTTT. Amino acid sequence: CASSESGDPDTQYF.

To note about this clonotype: One base away lies a much larger clone, so this may be a sequencing read error. The rearrangement uses TRBV9 and TRBJ1-2; D is ambiguous. Germline assignment: CDR1 SGDLS and CDR2 YYNGEE. CDR3 length: 15 amino acids. The CDR3: CASSPTGPQKAGYAF. The DNA of the CDR3 is TGTGCCAGCAGCCCCACCGGGCCCCAGAAGGCTGGCTACGCCTTC. The variable domain in full, completed from reference TRBV9 and TRBJ1-2, reads DSGVTQTPKHLITATGQRVTLRCSPRSGDLSVYWYQQSLDQGLQFLIQYYNGEERAKGNILERFSAQQFPDLHSELNLSSLELGDSALYFCASSPTGPQKAGYAFGSGTRLTVV.

This clonotype was recorded at least ten times. The V gene is TRBV5-1, the J gene TRBJ2-7, with 9 bases lining up with TRBD1. J was trimmed by 6 bases and V by 4 bases; bases with no gene match: 8. Germline V gene data show CDR1 as SGHRS and CDR2 as YFSETQ. CDR3 length equals 14 residues. The CDR3 sequence is CASSQPGTGFEQYF. CDR3 sequence (DNA): TGCGCCAGCAGCCAGCCTGGGACAGGGTTCGAGCAGTACTTC.

This clonotype was seen ten or more times. This sequence joins TRBV20-1 and TRBJ2-3; weak D call: TRBD1 (6 bases). V was pared by 4 bases and J by 0 bases, with 14 bases between. This CDR3 is 15 amino acids long. The germline CDR1 and CDR2 sequences are DFQATT and SNEGSKA (reference sequence). The CDR3 DNA is TGCAGTGCTAATCCGACAGGACCTAGCACAGATACGCAGTATTTT. Its protein product is CSANPTGPSTDTQYF.

This clonotype showed up many times. V and J are TRBV25-1 and TRBJ2-7; TRBD2 matches 11 bases. The CDR3 is made up of 15 amino acids. CDR1 and CDR2 from the germline V gene are MGHDK and SYGVNS. V gave up 4 bases and J gave up 1 base; unmatched junction bases: 3. The CDR3 DNA reads TGTGCCAGCAGTGTAACTAGCGGGAGATCCTACGAGCAGTACTTC. Amino acid sequence: CASSVTSGRSYEQYF.

This clonotype was seen at least ten times. The rearrangement uses TRBV20-1 and TRBJ2-3, with TRBD2 identical over 10 bases. Germline V gene lookup returns CDR1 DFQATT and CDR2 SNEGSKA (reference sequence). The CDR3 runs to 14 residues. Trimming cost V 3 bases and J 5 bases; bases outside gene matches: 5. CDR3 nucleotides: TGCAGTGCTAGGGGGACTAGCGCAGTAGATACGCAGTATTTT. Protein product: CSARGTSAVDTQYF.

This clonotype appeared many times. The chain is built from TRBV15 and TRBJ2-2; 10 bases match TRBD2. V shed 5 bases, J shed 0 bases, and the junction held 9 bases outside the gene matches. The V gene's germline CDR1 is LNHNV and CDR2 YYDKDF (reference sequence). CDR3 length: 18 residues. This CDR3 is CATSERRAGGTNTGELFF. CDR3 DNA sequence: TGTGCCACCAGCGAGAGGAGAGCGGGAGGGACGAACACCGGGGAGCTGTTTTTT. Complete variable domain (other parts from reference TRBV15 and TRBJ2-2): DAMVIQNPRYQVTQFGKPVTLSCSQTLNHNVMYWYQQKSSQAPKLLFHYYDKDFNNEADTPDNFQSRRPNTSFCFLDIRSPGLGDTAMYLCATSERRAGGTNTGELFFGEGSRLTVL.